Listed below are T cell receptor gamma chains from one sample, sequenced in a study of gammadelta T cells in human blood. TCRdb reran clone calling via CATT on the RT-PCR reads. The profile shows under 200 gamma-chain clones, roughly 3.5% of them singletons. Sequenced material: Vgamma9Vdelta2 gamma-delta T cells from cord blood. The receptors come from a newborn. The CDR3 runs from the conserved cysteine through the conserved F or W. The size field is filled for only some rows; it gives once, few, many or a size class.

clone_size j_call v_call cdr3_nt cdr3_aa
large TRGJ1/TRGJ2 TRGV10 TGTGCTGCGTGGGGGTATAAGAAACTCTTT CAAWGYKKLF
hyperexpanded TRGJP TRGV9 TGTGCCTTGTGGGAGGTCGTTCGAGGGACGTTGGGCAAAAAAATCAAGGTATTT CALWEVVRGTLGKKIKVF
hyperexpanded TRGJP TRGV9 TGTGCCTTGTGGGAGGTGCTTGTGTTGGGCAAAAAAATCAAGGTATTT CALWEVLVLGKKIKVF
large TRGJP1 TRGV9 TGTGCCTTGTGGGAGATGGATACCACTGGTTGGTTCAAGATATTT CALWEMDTTGWFKIF
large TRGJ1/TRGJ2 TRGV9 TGTGCCTTGTGGGAGGGGCAACGTATTGGGTATTATAAGAAACTCTTT CALWEGQRIGYYKKLF
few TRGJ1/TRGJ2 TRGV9 TGTGCCTTGTGGGAGAATTATTATAAGAAACTCTTT CALWENYYKKLF
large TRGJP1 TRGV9 TGTGCCTTGTGGGATACCACTGGTTGGTTCAAGATATTT CALWDTTGWFKIF
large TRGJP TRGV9 TGTGCCTTGTGGGAGGTGCACATGTTGGGCAAAAAAATCAAGGTATTT CALWEVHMLGKKIKVF
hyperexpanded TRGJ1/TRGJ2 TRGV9 TGTGCCTTGTGGGAGGTGCATTATAAGAAACTCTTT CALWEVHYKKLF
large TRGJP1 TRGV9 TGTGCCTTGTGGGAGGTGCATACCACTGGTTGGTTCAAGATATTT CALWEVHTTGWFKIF
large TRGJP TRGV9 TGTGCCTTGTGGGAGGTCCGCGAGTTGGGCAAAAAAATCAAGGTATTT CALWEVRELGKKIKVF
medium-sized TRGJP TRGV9 TGTGCCTTGTGGGAGGCGCGCTTCCCTCAAGAGTTGGGCAAAAAAATCAAGGTATTT CALWEARFPQELGKKIKVF
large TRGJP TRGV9 TGTGCCTTGTGGGAGACGCAGCAAGAGTTGGGCAAAAAAATCAAGGTATTT CALWETQQELGKKIKVF
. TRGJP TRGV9 TGTGCCTTGTGGGAGGTGATTGCAGAGTTGGGCAAAAAAATCAAGGTATTT CALWEVIAELGKKIKVF
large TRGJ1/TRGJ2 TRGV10 TGTGCTGCGTGGGATTACTATATGATCTATTATAAGAAACTCTTT CAAWDYYMIYYKKLF
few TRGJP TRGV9 TGTGCCTTGTGGGAGCTACAAGAGTTGGGCAAAAAAATCAAGGTATTT CALWELQELGKKIKVF
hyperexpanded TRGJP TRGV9 TGTGCCTTGTGGTATGAGTTGGGCAAAAAAATCAAGGTATTT CALWYELGKKIKVF
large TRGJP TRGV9 TGTGCCTTGTGGGAGGCACAGTTGGGCAAAAAAATCAAGGTATTT CALWEAQLGKKIKVF
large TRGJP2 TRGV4 TGTGCCACCTGGGATAGTAGTGATTGGATCAAGACGTTT CATWDSSDWIKTF
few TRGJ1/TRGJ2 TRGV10 TGTGCTGCGTGGGCCAACCTTTATTATAAGAAACTCTTT CAAWANLYYKKLF
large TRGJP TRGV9 TGTGCCTTGTGGGACCACCAAGAGTTGGGCAAAAAAATCAAGGTATTT CALWDHQELGKKIKVF
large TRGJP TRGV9 TGTGCCTTGTGGGAGGTAGAGTTGGGCAAAAAAATCAAGGTATTT CALWEVELGKKIKVF
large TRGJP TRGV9 TGTGCCTTGTGGGAGGTGAAGTTGGGCAAAAAAATCAAGGTATTT CALWEVKLGKKIKVF
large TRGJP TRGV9 TGTGCCTTGTGGGAGGTGCCCCTACAAGAGTTGGGCAAAAAAATCAAGGTATTT CALWEVPLQELGKKIKVF